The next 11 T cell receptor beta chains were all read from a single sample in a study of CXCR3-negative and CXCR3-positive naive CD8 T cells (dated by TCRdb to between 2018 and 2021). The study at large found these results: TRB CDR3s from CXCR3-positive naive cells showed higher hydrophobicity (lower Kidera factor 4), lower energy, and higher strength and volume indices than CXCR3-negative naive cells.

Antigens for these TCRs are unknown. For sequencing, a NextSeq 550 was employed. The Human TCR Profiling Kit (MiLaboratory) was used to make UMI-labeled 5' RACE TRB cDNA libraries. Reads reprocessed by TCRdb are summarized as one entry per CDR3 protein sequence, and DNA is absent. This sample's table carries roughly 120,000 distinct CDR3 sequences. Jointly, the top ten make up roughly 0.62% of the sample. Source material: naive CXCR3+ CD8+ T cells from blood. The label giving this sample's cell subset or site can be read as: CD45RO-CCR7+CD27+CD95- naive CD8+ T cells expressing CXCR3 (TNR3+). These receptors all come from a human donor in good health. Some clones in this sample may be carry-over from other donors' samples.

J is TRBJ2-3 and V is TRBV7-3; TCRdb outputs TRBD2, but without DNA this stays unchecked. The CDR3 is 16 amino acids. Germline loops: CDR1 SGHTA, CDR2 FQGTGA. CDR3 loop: CASSLGLAGFADTQYF.

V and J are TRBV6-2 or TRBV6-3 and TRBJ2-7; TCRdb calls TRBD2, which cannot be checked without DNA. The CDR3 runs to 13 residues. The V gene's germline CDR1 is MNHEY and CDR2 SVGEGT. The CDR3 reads CASSYTSGYEQYF.

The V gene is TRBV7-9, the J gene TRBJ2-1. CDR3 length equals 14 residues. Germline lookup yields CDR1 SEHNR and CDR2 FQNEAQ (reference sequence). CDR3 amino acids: CASSSGFSYNEQFF.

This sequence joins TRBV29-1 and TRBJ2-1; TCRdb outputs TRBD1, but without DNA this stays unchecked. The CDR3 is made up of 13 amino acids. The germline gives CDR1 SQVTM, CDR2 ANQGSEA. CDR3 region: CSVEGEGANEQFF.

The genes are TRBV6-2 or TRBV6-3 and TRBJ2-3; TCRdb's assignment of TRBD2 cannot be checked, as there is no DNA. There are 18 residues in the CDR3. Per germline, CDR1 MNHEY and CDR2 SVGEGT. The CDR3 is CASTKRLAGGRATDTQYF.

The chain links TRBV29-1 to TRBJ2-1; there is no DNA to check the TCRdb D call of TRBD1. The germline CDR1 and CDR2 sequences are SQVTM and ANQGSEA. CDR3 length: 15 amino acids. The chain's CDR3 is CSVVGGGEVRNEQFF.

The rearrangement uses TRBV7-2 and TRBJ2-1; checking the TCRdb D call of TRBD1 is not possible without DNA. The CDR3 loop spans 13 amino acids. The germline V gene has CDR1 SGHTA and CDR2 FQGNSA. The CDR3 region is CATRGRGYNEQFF.

CDR3 in amino acids: CSVEDRGQGSGYGYTF. The rearrangement links TRBV29-1 to TRBJ1-2; the TRBD1 assignment by TCRdb is unverifiable without DNA. The CDR3 spans 16 residues. Looked up from germline, CDR1 is SQVTM and CDR2 is ANQGSEA.

The CDR3 loop reads CASSFDLPYGYTF. The chain is built from TRBV12-3 or TRBV12-4 and TRBJ1-2. There are 13 residues in the CDR3.

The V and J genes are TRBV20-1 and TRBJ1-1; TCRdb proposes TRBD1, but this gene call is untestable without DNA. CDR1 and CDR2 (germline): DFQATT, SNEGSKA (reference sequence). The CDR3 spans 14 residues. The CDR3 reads CSASMGQSIREAFF.

The CDR3 region is CSVEVQTEAFF. The chain employs TRBV29-1 and TRBJ1-1. CDR3 length: 11 amino acids. Germline CDR1 SQVTM, CDR2 ANQGSEA.